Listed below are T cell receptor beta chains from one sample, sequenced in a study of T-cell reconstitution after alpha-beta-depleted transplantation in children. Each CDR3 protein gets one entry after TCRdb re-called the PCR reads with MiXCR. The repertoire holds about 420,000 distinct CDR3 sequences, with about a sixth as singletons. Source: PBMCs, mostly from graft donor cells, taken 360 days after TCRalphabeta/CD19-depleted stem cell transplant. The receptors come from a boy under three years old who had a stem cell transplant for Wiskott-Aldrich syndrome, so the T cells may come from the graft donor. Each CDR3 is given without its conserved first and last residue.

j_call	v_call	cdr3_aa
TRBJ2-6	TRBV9	ASSVEGNGANVLT
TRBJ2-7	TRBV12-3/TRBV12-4	ASSFGLALNEQY
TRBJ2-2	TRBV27	ASSFQGLGGGELF
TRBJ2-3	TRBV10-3	AISTLGQGLDTQY
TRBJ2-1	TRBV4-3	ASSQEGHLAGGVNEQF
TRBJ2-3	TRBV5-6	ASRLRGGALFTDTQY
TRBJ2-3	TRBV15	ATSRARSTDTQY
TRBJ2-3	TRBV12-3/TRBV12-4	ASSLGSGGTDTQY
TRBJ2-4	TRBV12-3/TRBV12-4	ASSSGTLRVGSKNIQY
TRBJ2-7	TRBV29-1	SVRLTYEQY
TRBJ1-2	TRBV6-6	ASSRRQGDGYT